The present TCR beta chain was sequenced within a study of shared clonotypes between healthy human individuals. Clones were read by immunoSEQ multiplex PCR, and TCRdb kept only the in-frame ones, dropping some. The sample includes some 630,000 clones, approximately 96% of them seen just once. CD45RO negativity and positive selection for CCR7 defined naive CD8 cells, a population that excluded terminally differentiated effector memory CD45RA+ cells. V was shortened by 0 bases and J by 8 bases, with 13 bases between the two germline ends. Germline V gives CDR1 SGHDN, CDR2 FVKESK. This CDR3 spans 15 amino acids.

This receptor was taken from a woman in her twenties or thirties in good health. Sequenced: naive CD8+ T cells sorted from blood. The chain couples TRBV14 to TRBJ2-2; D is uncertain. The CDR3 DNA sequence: TGTGCCAGCAGCCAAGAAGGGCTACCGAGTGGGGAGCTGTTTTTT. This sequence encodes CASSQEGLPSGELFF.